The sequence of this TCR beta chain was determined in a study of blood T cell repertoires in COVID-19. The wider study: Spain, Italy and the United States supplied samples that represented acute and convalescent COVID-19. Nucleic acid was either cDNA or gDNA, and it came from T cells, B-cell-depleted T cells, or PBMCs.

Per the authors' pipeline: Amplification with reference gene primers provided the estimates of nucleated cell counts. Method: immunoSEQ multiplex PCR; TCRdb's copy keeps in-frame clones and lacks some. From that table come the V and J calls and clone size; the DNA was used to work out D and trimming. The table lists more than 55,000 clones, around 89% of them singletons. The receptor comes from a woman aged 65 to 85 with acute or convalescent COVID-19. The specimen was peripheral blood.

CDR3 DNA: TGTGCCAGCAGCCAAGGGACTAGCGGGGATATAAGCACAGATACGCAGTATTTT. Translating gives CASSQGTSGDISTDTQYF. The chain is built from TRBV4-2 and TRBJ2-3, with 12 bases matching TRBD2. The CDR3 is 18 amino acids. Germline V gene data show CDR1 as LGHNA and CDR2 as YNFKEQ. V shed 1 base and J 0 bases; nucleotides not matched to a gene: 5.